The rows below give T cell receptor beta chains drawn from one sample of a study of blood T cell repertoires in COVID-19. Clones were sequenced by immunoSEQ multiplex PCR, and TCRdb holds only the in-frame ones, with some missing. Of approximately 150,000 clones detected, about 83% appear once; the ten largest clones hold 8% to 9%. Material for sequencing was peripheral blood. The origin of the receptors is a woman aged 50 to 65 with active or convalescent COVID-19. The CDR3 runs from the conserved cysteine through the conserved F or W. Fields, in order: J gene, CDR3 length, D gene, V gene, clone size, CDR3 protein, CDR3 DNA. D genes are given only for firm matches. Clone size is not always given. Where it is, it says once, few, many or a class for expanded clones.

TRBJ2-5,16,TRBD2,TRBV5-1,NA,CASSLRPTSGRETQYF,TGCGCCAGCAGCCTCCGCCCGACTAGCGGGAGAGAGACCCAGTACTTC
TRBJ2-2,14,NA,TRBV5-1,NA,CASSTGQNTGELFF,TGCGCCAGCAGCACAGGACAGAACACCGGGGAGCTGTTTTTT
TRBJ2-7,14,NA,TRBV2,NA,CASSEPGISAREYF,TGTGCCAGCAGTGAACCTGGGATTTCGGCGCGGGAGTACTTC
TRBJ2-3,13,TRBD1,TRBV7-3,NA,CASSLGGFDTQYF,TGTGCCAGCAGCCTAGGGGGCTTTGATACGCAGTATTTT
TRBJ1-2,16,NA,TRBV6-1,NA,CASSEPGTPNNYGYTF,TGTGCCAGCAGTGAACCCGGGACTCCTAACAACTATGGCTACACCTTC
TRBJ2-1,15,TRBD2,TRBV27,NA,CASSPTSAVFNEQFF,TGTGCCAGCAGTCCGACTAGCGCCGTTTTCAATGAGCAGTTCTTC
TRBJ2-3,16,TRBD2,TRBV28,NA,CASSLALAGDTDTQYF,TGTGCCAGCAGTTTAGCCCTAGCGGGAGACACAGATACGCAGTATTTT
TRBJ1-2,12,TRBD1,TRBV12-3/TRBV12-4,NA,CASRYGDSGYTF,TGTGCCAGCAGATATGGGGACAGTGGCTACACCTTC
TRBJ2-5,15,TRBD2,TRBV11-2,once,CASSLEAGGTETQYF,TGTGCCAGCAGCTTAGAAGCGGGGGGGACAGAGACCCAGTACTTC
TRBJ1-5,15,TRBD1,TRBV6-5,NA,CASSRGTGGNQPQHF,TGTGCCAGCAGTAGGGGGACAGGGGGGAATCAGCCCCAGCATTTT
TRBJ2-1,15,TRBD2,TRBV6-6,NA,CASRSVSGGAYEQFF,TGTGCCAGCAGATCGGTGAGCGGGGGGGCCTATGAGCAGTTCTTC
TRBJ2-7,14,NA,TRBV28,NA,CASSSPGQVYEQYF,TGTGCCAGCAGTTCCCCAGGACAAGTCTACGAGCAGTACTTC
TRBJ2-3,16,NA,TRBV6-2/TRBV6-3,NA,CASSPLTGVSTDTQYF,TGTGCCAGCAGTCCCCTGACGGGGGTTAGCACAGATACGCAGTATTTT
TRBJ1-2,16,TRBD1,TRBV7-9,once,CASSQAGTAEYYGYTF,TGTGCCAGCAGCCAAGCCGGGACAGCCGAATACTATGGCTACACCTTC
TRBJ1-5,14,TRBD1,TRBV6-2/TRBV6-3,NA,CASSTGGLSQPQHF,TGTGCCAGCAGCACAGGGGGCTTGAGTCAGCCCCAGCATTTT
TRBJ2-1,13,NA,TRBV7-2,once,CASSQQRDNEQFF,TGTGCCAGCAGCCAGCAGCGAGACAATGAGCAGTTCTTC
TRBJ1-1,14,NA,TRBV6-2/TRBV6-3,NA,CASSYSGYDTEAFF,TGTGCCAGCAGTTACTCCGGGTATGACACTGAAGCTTTCTTT
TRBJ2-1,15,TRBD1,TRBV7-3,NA,CASSTTGVPGNEQFF,TGTGCCAGCAGCACCACAGGGGTCCCTGGTAATGAGCAGTTCTTC
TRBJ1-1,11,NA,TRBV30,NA,CAWNGGTEAFF,TGTGCCTGGAACGGGGGGACTGAAGCTTTCTTT
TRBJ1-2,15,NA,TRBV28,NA,CASSLGHLTNYGYTF,TGTGCCAGCAGCCTGGGACACCTTACTAACTATGGCTACACCTTC
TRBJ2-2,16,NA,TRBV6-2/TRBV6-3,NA,CASSYPAGLLTGELFF,TGTGCCAGCAGTTACCCAGCAGGACTCCTCACCGGGGAGCTGTTTTTT
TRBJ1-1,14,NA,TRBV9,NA,CASSVVGGQGPAFF,TGTGCCAGCAGCGTAGTAGGCGGCCAGGGGCCAGCTTTCTTT
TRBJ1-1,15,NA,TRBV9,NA,CASSLGTSRGTEAFF,TGTGCCAGCAGTCTGGGGACCTCCAGGGGCACTGAAGCTTTCTTT
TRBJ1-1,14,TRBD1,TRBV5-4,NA,CASSSDREVPEAFF,TGTGCCAGCAGCTCGGACAGGGAGGTTCCTGAAGCTTTCTTT
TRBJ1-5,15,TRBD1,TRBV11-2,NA,CASSSTTGSNQPQHF,TGTGCCAGCAGCTCCACGACAGGGAGCAATCAGCCCCAGCATTTT
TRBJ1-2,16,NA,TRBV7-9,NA,CASSTTAQGWDYGYTF,TGTGCCAGCAGCACGACTGCGCAGGGATGGGACTATGGCTACACCTTC
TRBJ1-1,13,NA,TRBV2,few,CASSEMVQPEAFF,TGTGCCAGCAGTGAAATGGTACAGCCGGAAGCTTTCTTT
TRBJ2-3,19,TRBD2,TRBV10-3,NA,CAISKGLAGGSLSTDTQYF,TGTGCCATCAGCAAGGGACTAGCGGGGGGTAGTTTGAGCACAGATACGCAGTATTTT
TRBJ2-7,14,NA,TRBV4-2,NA,CASSQGGGTYEQYF,TGTGCCAGCAGCCAAGGCGGCGGGACCTACGAGCAGTACTTC
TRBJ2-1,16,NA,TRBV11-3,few,CASSLGALTGIDEQFF,TGTGCCAGCAGCTTAGGCGCACTTACGGGAATCGATGAGCAGTTCTTC
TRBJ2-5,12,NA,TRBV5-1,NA,CASSLGQETQYF,TGCGCCAGCAGCTTGGGCCAGGAGACCCAGTACTTC
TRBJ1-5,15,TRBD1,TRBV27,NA,CASSLFGTGNQPQHF,TGTGCCAGCAGTTTATTTGGGACAGGCAATCAGCCCCAGCATTTT
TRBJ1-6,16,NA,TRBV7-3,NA,CASSFRGSSYNSPLHF,TGTGCCAGCAGCTTTAGGGGGAGCTCCTATAATTCACCCCTCCACTTT
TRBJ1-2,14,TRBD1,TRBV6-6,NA,CASSSGQGHYGYTF,TGTGCCAGCAGCTCCGGACAGGGGCACTATGGCTACACCTTC
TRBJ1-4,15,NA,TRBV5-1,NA,CASSLASGLVEKLFF,TGCGCCAGCAGCTTGGCCTCAGGGTTGGTTGAAAAACTGTTTTTT
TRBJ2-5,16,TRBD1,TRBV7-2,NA,CASSLMGQGLQETQYF,TGTGCCAGCAGCTTAATGGGACAGGGGCTACAAGAGACCCAGTACTTC
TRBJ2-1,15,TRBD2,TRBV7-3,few,CASSRTSVSYNEQFF,TGTGCCAGCAGCCGGACTAGCGTATCCTACAATGAGCAGTTCTTC
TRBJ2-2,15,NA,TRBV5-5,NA,CASSVEVRRSGELFF,TGTGCCAGCAGCGTGGAAGTCCGGAGGTCCGGGGAGCTGTTTTTT
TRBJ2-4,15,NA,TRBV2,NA,CASSVAGRPGDIQYF,TGTGCCAGCAGTGTTGCTGGGAGACCGGGGGACATTCAGTACTTC
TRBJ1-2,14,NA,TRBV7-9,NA,CASSLLSVNYGYTF,TGTGCCAGCAGCTTGCTGAGCGTAAACTATGGCTACACCTTC
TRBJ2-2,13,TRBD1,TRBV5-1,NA,CASSLTGAGELFF,TGCGCCAGCAGCTTGACAGGGGCCGGGGAGCTGTTTTTT
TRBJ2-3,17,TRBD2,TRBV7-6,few,CASSLDLPSGHTDTQYF,TGTGCCAGCAGCTTAGATCTTCCTAGCGGCCACACAGATACGCAGTATTTT
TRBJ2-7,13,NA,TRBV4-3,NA,CASSAGASYEQYF,TGCGCCAGCAGCGCAGGGGCTTCATACGAGCAGTACTTC
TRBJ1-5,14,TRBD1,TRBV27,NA,CASSWTGSNQPQHF,TGTGCCAGCAGCTGGACAGGGAGCAATCAGCCCCAGCATTTT
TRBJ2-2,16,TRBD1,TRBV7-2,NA,CASRPYTGGLPGELFF,TGTGCCAGCAGACCGTATACAGGGGGGTTGCCCGGGGAGCTGTTTTTT
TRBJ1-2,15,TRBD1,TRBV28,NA,CASSPGQGEWYGYTF,TGTGCCAGCAGTCCTGGACAGGGGGAATGGTATGGCTACACCTTC
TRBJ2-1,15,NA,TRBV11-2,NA,CASSLATGLIDEQFF,TGTGCCAGCAGCTTAGCAACGGGACTGATCGATGAGCAGTTCTTC
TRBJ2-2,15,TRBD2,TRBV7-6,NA,CASSPGLANTGELFF,TGTGCCAGCAGCCCGGGACTAGCAAACACCGGGGAGCTGTTTTTT
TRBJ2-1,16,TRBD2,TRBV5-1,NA,CASSLVLAGGRNEQFF,TGCGCCAGCAGCTTGGTACTAGCGGGGGGTCGCAATGAGCAGTTCTTC
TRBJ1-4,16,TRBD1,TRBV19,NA,CASRTTTGKGNEKLFF,TGTGCCAGTAGAACAACGACAGGGAAGGGGAATGAAAAACTGTTTTTT
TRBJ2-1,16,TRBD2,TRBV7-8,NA,CASTRFSGGDYNEQFF,TGTGCCAGCACCCGATTTAGCGGGGGCGACTACAATGAGCAGTTCTTC
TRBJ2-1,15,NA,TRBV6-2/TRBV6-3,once,CASSNPGQVYNEQFF,TGTGCCAGCAGCAACCCGGGACAAGTATACAATGAGCAGTTCTTC
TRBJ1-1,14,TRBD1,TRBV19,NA,CASSMARGQTEAFF,TGTGCCAGTAGTATGGCCAGGGGGCAGACTGAAGCTTTCTTT
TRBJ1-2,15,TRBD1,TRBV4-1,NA,CASSHLTGLGGGYTF,TGCGCCAGCAGCCACCTGACAGGGCTCGGTGGTGGCTACACCTTC
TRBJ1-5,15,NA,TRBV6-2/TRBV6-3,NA,CASSYPGSSNQPQHF,TGTGCCAGCAGTTACCCGGGTAGCAGCAATCAGCCCCAGCATTTT
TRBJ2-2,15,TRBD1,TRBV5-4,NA,CASSFTGGITGELFF,TGTGCCAGCAGCTTTACAGGGGGAATCACCGGGGAGCTGTTTTTT
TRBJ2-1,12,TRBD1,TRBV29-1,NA,CSLGQGNNEQFF,TGCAGTCTGGGACAGGGAAACAATGAGCAGTTCTTC
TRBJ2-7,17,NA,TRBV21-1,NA,CASSKGQAGPSSYEQYF,TGTGCCAGCAGCAAAGGGCAAGCGGGACCGAGCTCCTACGAGCAGTACTTC
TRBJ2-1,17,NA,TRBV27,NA,CASSLERIAGQYNEQFF,TGTGCCAGCAGTTTAGAACGAATAGCAGGACAATACAATGAGCAGTTCTTC